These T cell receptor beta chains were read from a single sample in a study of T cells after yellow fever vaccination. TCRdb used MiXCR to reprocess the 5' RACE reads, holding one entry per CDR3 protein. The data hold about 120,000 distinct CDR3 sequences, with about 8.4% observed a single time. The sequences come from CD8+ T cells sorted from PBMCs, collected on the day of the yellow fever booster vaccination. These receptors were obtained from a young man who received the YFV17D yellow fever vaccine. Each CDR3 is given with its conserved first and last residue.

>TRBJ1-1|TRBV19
CASSRTGGTEAFF
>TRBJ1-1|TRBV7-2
CASSLTGGLTEAFF
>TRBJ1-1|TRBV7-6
CASSFGQGNTEAFF
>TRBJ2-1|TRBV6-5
CASGRGPRNEQFF
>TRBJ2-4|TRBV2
CASSGETGGGSVAKNIQYF
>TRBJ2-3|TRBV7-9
CASSLVAGGLTDTQYF
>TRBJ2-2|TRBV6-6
CASSHGGAGELFF
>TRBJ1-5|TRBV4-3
CASSQGSGLEQPQHF
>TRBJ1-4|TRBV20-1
CSAWGDRIATNEKLFF
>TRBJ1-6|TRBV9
CASSGRDRINSPLHF